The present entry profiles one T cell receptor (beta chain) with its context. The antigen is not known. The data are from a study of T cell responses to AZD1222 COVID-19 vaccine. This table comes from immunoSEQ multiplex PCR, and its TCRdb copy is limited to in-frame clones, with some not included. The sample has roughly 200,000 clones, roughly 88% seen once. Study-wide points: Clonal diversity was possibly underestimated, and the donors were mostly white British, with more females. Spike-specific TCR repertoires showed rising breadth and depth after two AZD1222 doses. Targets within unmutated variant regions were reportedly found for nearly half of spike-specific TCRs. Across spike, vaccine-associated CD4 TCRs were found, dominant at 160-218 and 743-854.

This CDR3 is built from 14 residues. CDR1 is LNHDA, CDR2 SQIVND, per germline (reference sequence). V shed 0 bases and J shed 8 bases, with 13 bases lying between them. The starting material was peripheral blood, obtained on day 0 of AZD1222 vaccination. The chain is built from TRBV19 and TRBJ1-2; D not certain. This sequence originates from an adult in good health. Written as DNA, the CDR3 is TGTGCCAGTAGTATAGATGTCCGGGAACGGGGCTACACCTTC. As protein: CASSIDVRERGYTF.